The sample holds a few counts of the clone carrying this TCR beta chain. Trimming cost V 5 bases and J 2 bases, with 22 bases left between them. There are 16 residues in the CDR3. CDR1 is DFQATT, CDR2 SNEGSKA, per germline (reference sequence). One entry per CDR3 protein, called by TCRdb with MiXCR from the RT-PCR reads. Of under 550,000 distinct CDR3 sequences listed, 7.6% are singletons. This sample is drawn from a study of response to subunit inactivated influenza vaccine. The sample in question was PBMCs from blood, obtained roughly 24 months after vaccination. This chain uses TRBV20-1 with TRBJ2-7; D could derive from TRBD1 or TRBD2 (5 bases each). This clonotype originated in a man aged 50-75 years who received an inactivated influenza vaccine. The CDR3 region is CSAGQGASSPPYEQYF. The CDR3 DNA sequence: TGCAGTGCTGGGCAAGGGGCTAGCTCTCCTCCCTACGAGCAGTACTTC.